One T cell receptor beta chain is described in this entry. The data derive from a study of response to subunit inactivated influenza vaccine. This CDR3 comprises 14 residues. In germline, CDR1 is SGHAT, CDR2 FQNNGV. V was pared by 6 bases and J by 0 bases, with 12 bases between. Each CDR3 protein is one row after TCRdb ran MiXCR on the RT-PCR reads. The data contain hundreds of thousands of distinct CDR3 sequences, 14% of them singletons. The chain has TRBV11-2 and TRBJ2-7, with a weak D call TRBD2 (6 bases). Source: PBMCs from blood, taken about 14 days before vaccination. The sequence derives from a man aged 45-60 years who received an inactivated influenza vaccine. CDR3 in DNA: TGTGCCAGCAGACCTGGAGCGGGCTCCTACGAGCAGTACTTC. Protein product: CASRPGAGSYEQYF.